This T cell receptor beta chain originates from a study of technical replicates of blood from a few donors. Germline loops: CDR1 SNHLY, CDR2 FYNNEI. The length of the CDR3 is 13 residues. Trimming stripped 4 bases from V and 5 bases from J, with 11 bases between. Profiled with immunoSEQ multiplex PCR; TCRdb holds only in-frame clones, not every one. Of over 75,000 clones listed, more than 90% are singletons. The chain joins TRBV2 to TRBJ2-5; D unclear. Material: T cells isolated from PBMCs. The TCR sequence derives from a human donor in good health. The CDR3, as DNA: TGTGCCAGCAGTGGAGGTGTAAAGGAGACCCAGTACTTC. Translation: CASSGGVKETQYF.